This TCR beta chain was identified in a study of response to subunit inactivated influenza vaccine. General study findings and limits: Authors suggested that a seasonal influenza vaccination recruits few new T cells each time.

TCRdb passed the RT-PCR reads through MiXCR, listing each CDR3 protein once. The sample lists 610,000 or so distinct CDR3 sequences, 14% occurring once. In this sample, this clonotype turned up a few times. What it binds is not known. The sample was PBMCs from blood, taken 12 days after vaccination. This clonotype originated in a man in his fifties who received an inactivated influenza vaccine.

The CDR3 DNA sequence: TGCGCCAGCAGCCAAGATCGAGGGGGACCCACAGATACGCAGTATTTT. Encoded protein: CASSQDRGGPTDTQYF. The chain is built from TRBV4-3 and TRBJ2-3; a possible D gene is TRBD1 (6 bases). Germline V gene data show CDR1 as LGHNA and CDR2 as YSLEER. The ends were cut back, 0 bases at V and 2 bases at J, with 12 bases in the middle. The CDR3 extends over 16 amino acids.